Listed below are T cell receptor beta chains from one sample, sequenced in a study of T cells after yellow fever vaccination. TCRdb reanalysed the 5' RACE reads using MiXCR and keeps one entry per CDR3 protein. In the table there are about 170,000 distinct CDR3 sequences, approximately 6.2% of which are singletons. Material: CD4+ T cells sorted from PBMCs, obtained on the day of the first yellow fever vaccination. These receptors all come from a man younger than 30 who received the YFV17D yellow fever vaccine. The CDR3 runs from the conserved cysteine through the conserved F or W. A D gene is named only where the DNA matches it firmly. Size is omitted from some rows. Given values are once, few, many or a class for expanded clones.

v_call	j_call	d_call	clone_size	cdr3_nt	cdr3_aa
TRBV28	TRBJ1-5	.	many	TGTGCCAGCAGTTTGGGGGGTTTTGTTCAGCCCCAGCATTTT	CASSLGGFVQPQHF
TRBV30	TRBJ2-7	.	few	TGTGCCTGGAGACGGGGAGACAGGGGCGGGGGTTCTGGCTACGAGCAGTACTTC	CAWRRGDRGGGSGYEQYF
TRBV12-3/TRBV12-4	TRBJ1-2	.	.	TGTGCCAGCAGTTTTAGAAATGATGGCTACACCTTC	CASSFRNDGYTF
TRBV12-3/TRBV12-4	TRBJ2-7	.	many	TGTGCCAGCAGTTTCGACAGGAACTACGAGCAGTACTTC	CASSFDRNYEQYF
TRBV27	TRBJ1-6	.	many	TGTGCCAGCAGGTCAGGGACGGATTCACCCCTCCACTTT	CASRSGTDSPLHF
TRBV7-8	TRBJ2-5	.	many	TGTGCCAGCAGCTTAGGGGGCAACAAAGAGACCCAGTACTTC	CASSLGGNKETQYF
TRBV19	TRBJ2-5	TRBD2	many	TGTGCCAGTAGTCCGGGGACTAGCTGGGGAGAGACCCAGTACTTC	CASSPGTSWGETQYF
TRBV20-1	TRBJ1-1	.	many	TGCAGTCCCCTAAGTGGGGTAATGAACACTGAAGCTTTCTTT	CSPLSGVMNTEAFF
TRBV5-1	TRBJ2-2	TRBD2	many	TGCGCCAGCAGCTCCCGGACTAGCGTGGGAAGCGGGGAGCTGTTTTTT	CASSSRTSVGSGELFF
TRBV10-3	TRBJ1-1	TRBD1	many	TGTGCCATCAGTGGCTCCTTGGACAGGGGAAACATGAACACTGAAGCTTTCTTT	CAISGSLDRGNMNTEAFF
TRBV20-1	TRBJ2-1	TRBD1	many	TGCAGTGCTAGCCCCCCCTTCGGACAGGGGGAGGTAAATGAGCAGTTCTTC	CSASPPFGQGEVNEQFF
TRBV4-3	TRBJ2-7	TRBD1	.	TGCGCCAGCAGCCGTTCCGGGACAGGGACCGAGCAGTACTTC	CASSRSGTGTEQYF
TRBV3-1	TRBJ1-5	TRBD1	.	TGTGCCAGCAGCCAAGGACAGGGACCTATGAGCAATCAGCCCCAGCATTTT	CASSQGQGPMSNQPQHF
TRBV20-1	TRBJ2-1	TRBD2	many	TGCAGTGCTAGAGATCACCAGCGGGGCGCCTACAATGAGCAGTTCTTC	CSARDHQRGAYNEQFF
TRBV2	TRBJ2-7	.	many	TGTGCCAGCAGTGGAGACAGGTCGTACGAGCAGTACTTC	CASSGDRSYEQYF
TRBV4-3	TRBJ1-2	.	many	TGCGCCAGCAGCCAAGACTCAGAGAGTAGCTATGGCTACACCTTC	CASSQDSESSYGYTF
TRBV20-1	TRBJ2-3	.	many	TGCAGTGCTTATACTAGCACTAGCACAGATACGCAGTATTTT	CSAYTSTSTDTQYF
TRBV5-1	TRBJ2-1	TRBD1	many	TGCGCCAGCAGCTTGGAAGGGACAGTGCTCTACAATGAGCAGTTCTTC	CASSLEGTVLYNEQFF
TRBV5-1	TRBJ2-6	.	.	TGCGCCAGCAGCTTCGACTCGGGCTTTGGGGCCAACGTCCTGACTTTC	CASSFDSGFGANVLTF
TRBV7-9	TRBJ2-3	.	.	TGTGCCAGCAGCGACTTCGATACGCAGTATTTT	CASSDFDTQYF
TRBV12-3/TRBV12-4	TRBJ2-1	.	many	TGTGCCAGCAGTAGGTACAATGAGCAGTTCTTC	CASSRYNEQFF
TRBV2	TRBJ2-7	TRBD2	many	TGTGCCAGCAGTCCCAGCGGGGGGCCGCCGTACGAGCAGTACTTC	CASSPSGGPPYEQYF
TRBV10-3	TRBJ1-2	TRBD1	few	TGTGCCATCAGTGGGGAACAGGGGTATGGCTACACCTTC	CAISGEQGYGYTF
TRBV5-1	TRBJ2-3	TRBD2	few	TGCGCCAGCAGCTTGCCTAGCGGGGGGGGGACAGATACGCAGTATTTT	CASSLPSGGGTDTQYF
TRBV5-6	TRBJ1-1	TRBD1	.	TGTGCCAGCAGCTTGGTCGGGACAGGGAAAGAAGCTTTCTTT	CASSLVGTGKEAFF
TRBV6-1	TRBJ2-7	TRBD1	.	TGTGCCAGCTACCGGGACAGGGGGTACGAGCAGTACTTC	CASYRDRGYEQYF
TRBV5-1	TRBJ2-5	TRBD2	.	TGCGCCAGCACCCCGATCGGGCTAGCGGGGCCCCAGGGGGAGACCCAGTACTTC	CASTPIGLAGPQGETQYF
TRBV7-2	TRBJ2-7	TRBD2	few	TGTGCCAGCAGCGCCACTAGCGGGACCTACGAGCAGTACTTC	CASSATSGTYEQYF
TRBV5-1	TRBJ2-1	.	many	TGCGCCAGCAGCTTGGCCCGGAACAATGAGCAGTTCTTC	CASSLARNNEQFF
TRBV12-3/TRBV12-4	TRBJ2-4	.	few	TGTGCCAGCAATTACGCGGGAGCCAAAAACATTCAGTACTTC	CASNYAGAKNIQYF
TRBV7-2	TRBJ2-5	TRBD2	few	TGTGCCAGCAGCCCAAGAGGGACTAGCGTCGGAAAGACCCAGTACTTC	CASSPRGTSVGKTQYF
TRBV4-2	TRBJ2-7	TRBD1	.	TGTGCCAGCAGCCAGGCTAAGGACAGGGGCTACGAGCAGTACTTC	CASSQAKDRGYEQYF
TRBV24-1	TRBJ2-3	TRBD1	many	TGTGCCACCAGTGACCCCAGGGGGCCGAATACGCAGTATTTT	CATSDPRGPNTQYF
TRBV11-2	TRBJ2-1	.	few	TGTGCCAGCAGCTTTTCCCCCGAAGACAATGAGCAGTTCTTC	CASSFSPEDNEQFF
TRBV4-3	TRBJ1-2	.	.	TGCGCCAGCAGCCAAGAGACGGAGTCCTATGGCTACACCTTC	CASSQETESYGYTF
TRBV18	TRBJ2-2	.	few	TGTGCCAGCTCACCACCATTGCGGGAGCTGTTTTTT	CASSPPLRELFF
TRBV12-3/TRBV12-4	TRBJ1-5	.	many	TGTGCCAGCACCCTGAGAAGGGATCAGCCCCAGCATTTT	CASTLRRDQPQHF